The 18 T cell receptor beta chains below were found in one sample sequenced in a study of blood T cell repertoires in COVID-19. Libraries were prepared by immunoSEQ multiplex PCR; TCRdb keeps only in-frame clonotypes and omits some of them. The sample lists around 160,000 clones, around 84% occurring once. The sequenced sample consisted of peripheral blood. Source of these receptors: a woman of 80 years or more with acute or convalescent COVID-19.

J is TRBJ2-7 and V is TRBV28, with 10 bases aligning to TRBD1. The CDR3 loop spans 15 amino acids. Germline V gene sequence: CDR1 MDHEN, CDR2 SYDVKM. V lost 6 bases to trimming and J lost 5 bases; unmatched junction nucleotides: 10. The CDR3 loop is CASRTRGQGIHEQYF. The CDR3 nucleotides are TGTGCCAGCAGGACTCGGGGACAGGGGATCCACGAGCAGTACTTC.

J is TRBJ1-2 and V is TRBV19; 7 positions match TRBD1. Unmatched junction bases numbered 6, after V lost 4 bases and J lost 4 bases. CDR1 is LNHDA, CDR2 SQIVND, per germline (reference sequence). The CDR3 is 14 amino acids. CDR3 protein: CASSTTGTVYGYTF. DNA of the CDR3: TGTGCCAGTAGTACAACCGGGACAGTCTATGGCTACACCTTC.

The chain employs TRBV4-2 and TRBJ2-5; 15 bases fit TRBD2. Losses at the gene ends were 4 bases for V and 7 bases for J; bases not matched to a gene: 7. Germline V gene data show CDR1 as LGHNA and CDR2 as YNFKEQ. The CDR3 is 16 amino acids. CDR3 residues: CASSPGLAGGRGTQYF. The CDR3 DNA is TGTGCCAGCAGCCCGGGACTAGCGGGGGGAAGGGGGACCCAGTACTTC.

This sequence joins TRBV15 and TRBJ1-2; 8 nucleotides match TRBD1. Trimming took 4 bases from V and 8 from J; bases not matched to a gene: 6. The germline V gene has CDR1 LNHNV and CDR2 YYDKDF (reference sequence). This CDR3 is built from 13 residues. In DNA form, the CDR3 reads TGTGCCACCAGCACAAGGACAGGGCAGGGCTACACCTTC. It translates to CATSTRTGQGYTF.

This clone appeared a single time. This chain links TRBV7-8 with TRBJ2-1, with 10 nucleotides matching TRBD1. The CDR3 contains 12 residues. V lost 6 bases and J lost 10; bases outside the gene matches: 3. Germline V gives CDR1 SGHVS, CDR2 FQNEAQ. As DNA, the CDR3 is TGTGCCAGCAGTAGGGACAGGGGCGAGCAGTTCTTC. Amino acids: CASSRDRGEQFF.

V is TRBV5-4 and J is TRBJ2-7; 9 bases fit TRBD1. Germline V gene data show CDR1 as SGHNT and CDR2 as YYREEE (reference sequence). After removal of 0 bases from V and 2 bases from J, the junction contained 3 bases not matched to a gene. The CDR3 runs 15 residues. CDR3 in DNA: TGTGCCAGCAGCTTGGGACAGGGGGACCCCTACGAGCAGTACTTC. Translation: CASSLGQGDPYEQYF.

The chain recombines TRBV28 with TRBJ1-2; TRBD1 might be the D (6 bases). The V and J ends lost 5 bases and 5 bases respectively, with 18 bases between them. The CDR3 runs 15 residues. Germline V lookup: CDR1 MDHEN, CDR2 SYDVKM. CDR3 bases: TGTGCCAGCAGTGTCCCTATGGGACACGAATATGGCTACACCTTC. As protein: CASSVPMGHEYGYTF.

This clone was detected once. The chain employs TRBV2 and TRBJ1-2; 10 positions agree with TRBD1. V lost 4 bases and J lost 4; bases outside the gene matches: 12. This CDR3 is 17 amino acids long. CDR1 and CDR2 (germline): SNHLY, FYNNEI. The CDR3 coding sequence is TGTGCCAGCAGTGTTACCGGGACAGGGGATTACGTCTATGGCTACACCTTC. Translating it yields CASSVTGTGDYVYGYTF.

The chain links TRBV7-9 to TRBJ2-3; D gene uncertain. From germline, CDR1 is SEHNR and CDR2 FQNEAQ (reference sequence). CDR3 length equals 13 residues. With 6 bases removed from V and 1 base from J, the gap between germline ends came to 8 bases. The chain's CDR3 is CASSLSGTDTQYF. CDR3 DNA: TGTGCCAGCAGTCTTTCCGGCACAGATACGCAGTATTTT.

The rearrangement links TRBV5-1 to TRBJ2-1; 11 bases agree with TRBD2. This CDR3 is built from 16 residues. Germline loops: CDR1 SGHRS, CDR2 YFSETQ. V trimming: 4 bases; J trimming: 0 bases; junction bases outside the gene matches: 3. The CDR3 loop is CASSITSGSSYNEQFF. CDR3 DNA sequence: TGCGCCAGCAGCATCACTAGCGGGAGCTCCTACAATGAGCAGTTCTTC.

The rearrangement joins TRBV6-5 to TRBJ2-7, with TRBD2 matching over 10 bases. Germline values: CDR1 MNHEY, CDR2 SVGAGI. J lost 4 bases, V lost 6 bases, and 6 bases had no gene match. There are 14 residues in the CDR3. This chain's CDR3 is CASSQREGPYEQYF. CDR3 coding DNA: TGTGCCAGCAGCCAGCGGGAGGGCCCTTACGAGCAGTACTTC.

The rearrangement links TRBV7-9 to TRBJ2-5, with TRBD2 matching 7 bases. CDR1 is SEHNR, CDR2 FQNEAQ, per germline (reference sequence). The V and J ends lost 2 bases and 4 bases, in that order; junction bases with no gene match: 4. CDR3 length equals 14 residues. Here the CDR3 reads CASSLLLAVETQYF. CDR3 sequence (DNA): TGTGCCAGCAGCTTACTGCTAGCGGTAGAGACCCAGTACTTC.

The chain is built from TRBV14 and TRBJ2-7; TRBD2 might be the D (5 bases). The germline V and J ends were trimmed by 2 bases and 4 bases, with 21 bases remaining between them. This CDR3 is 17 amino acids long. Germline CDR1 is SGHDN and CDR2 is FVKESK. DNA for the CDR3: TGTGCCAGCAGCCAATTTCACCTTAGCCCTCGACTATACGAGCAGTACTTC. It codes for CASSQFHLSPRLYEQYF. The variable domain in full, completed from reference TRBV14 and TRBJ2-7, reads EAGVTQFPSHSVIEKGQTVTLRCDPISGHDNLYWYRRVMGKEIKFLLHFVKESKQDESGMPNNRFLAERTGGTYSTLKVQPAELEDSGVYFCASSQFHLSPRLYEQYFGPGTRLTVT.

This clone was detected only a few times. V usage is TRBV19 and J usage is TRBJ1-1; D unclear. Trimming shortened V by 3 bases and J by 7 bases, and 6 bases separated the two germline ends. This CDR3 has 11 residues. Germline CDR1 LNHDA, CDR2 SQIVND (reference sequence). The CDR3 nucleotides read TGTGCCAGTAGTATGACTTTTGAAGCTTTCTTT. Translation gives CASSMTFEAFF.

This clone came up a few times. This chain connects TRBV19 to TRBJ2-5; 7 bases match TRBD1. CDR1 is LNHDA and CDR2 is SQIVND in the germline V gene (reference sequence). The trim removed 5 bases at V and 0 bases at J, leaving 6 bases unmatched. This CDR3 comprises 15 residues. DNA of the CDR3: TGTGCCAGTAGTGGACAGGACCCGTACCAAGAGACCCAGTACTTC. Amino acids: CASSGQDPYQETQYF.

This clone was seen a handful of times. The V call is TRBV29-1, the J call TRBJ2-7; 7 bases are shared with TRBD1. The V gene end was trimmed by 5 bases and the J gene end by 3 bases; junction bases not matched to a gene: 4. The CDR3 is made up of 12 amino acids. Germline values: CDR1 SQVTM, CDR2 ANQGSEA. CDR3: CSVFRQGYEQYF. As DNA, the CDR3 is TGCAGCGTTTTTCGACAGGGCTACGAGCAGTACTTC.

This chain connects TRBV29-1 to TRBJ1-3; a weak D match, TRBD1 (6 bases). The germline V gene encodes CDR1 SQVTM and CDR2 ANQGSEA. The CDR3 is 14 amino acids. Trimming stripped 3 bases from V and 5 bases from J, with 14 bases between. The DNA for the CDR3 is TGCAGCGTTGACCCGACAGGATACAGAAACACCATATATTTT. The encoded protein is CSVDPTGYRNTIYF.

The CDR3 loop reads CASSLRVVSGSPGELFF. CDR3 bases: TGCGCCAGCAGCTTGCGTGTGGTTAGCGGGAGCCCCGGGGAGCTGTTTTTT. The chain joins TRBV5-1 to TRBJ2-2, with 9 bases identical to TRBD2. Trimming at V came to 1 base and at J to 6 bases, leaving 10 bases not matched to a gene. Germline CDR1 is SGHRS and CDR2 is YFSETQ. The CDR3 consists of 17 residues.